These 5 T cell receptor beta chains were all obtained from the same sample, sequenced in a study of T cells in Graves' hyperthyroidism and ophthalmopathy. There were TCR beta CDR3 regions amplified from RNA transcripts. The HTBI primer set drove a first-round RT-PCR of the TCR CDR3. TCRdb re-analysed the multiplex PCR reads in MiXCR, keeping a single row per CDR3 protein. Counted here are some 580,000 distinct CDR3 sequences, roughly a sixth occurring once; the ten biggest clones make up around 3.5%. The sequenced material came from blood. The receptors stem from a woman in her thirties or forties with Graves' ophthalmopathy.

Only one count was recorded for this clonotype. The V and J genes are TRBV11-2 and TRBJ2-5, with 8 positions matching TRBD1. This CDR3 contains 14 residues. Germline values: CDR1 SGHAT, CDR2 FQNNGV. CDR3 nucleotide sequence: TGTGGTAGCAGCTTATCAGGGGGCAGGGAGACCCAGTACTTC. Encoded protein: CGSSLSGGRETQYF.

The V call is TRBV9, the J call TRBJ1-1; no clear D gene. CDR1 is SGDLS, CDR2 YYNGEE, per germline. The V gene lost 0 bases and the J gene lost 3 bases, with 6 bases spanning the gap. CDR3 length equals 13 residues. The CDR3 sequence is CASSVVRDTEAFF. The CDR3 DNA reads TGTGCCAGCAGCGTAGTTAGGGACACTGAAGCTTTCTTT.

Remarks on this clonotype: It is unclear where the CDR3 begins or ends on the DNA, so no DNA is shown, and the CDR3 is as TCRdb lists it. This sequence joins TRBV29-1 and TRBJ2-5; TRBD2 is the table's D call and was not checked against the DNA. Per the germline V gene, CDR1 is SQVTM and CDR2 is ANQGSEA. The CDR3 is 16 amino acids long, termini counted. The CDR3 spells CSVGPGTSGRGETRYF.

This clonotype was observed a handful of times. The genes are TRBV3-1 and TRBJ2-2, with D perhaps matching TRBD1 or TRBD2 (5 bases each). This CDR3 is 13 amino acids long. Between the trimmed V and J ends, which lost 2 bases and 6 bases, there was a span of 7 bases. Germline assignment: CDR1 LGHDT and CDR2 YNNKEL (reference sequence). DNA for the CDR3: TGTGCCAGCAGCCAATTGGGGGCCGGGGAGCTGTTTTTT. Residues: CASSQLGAGELFF.

The V gene is TRBV29-1, the J gene TRBJ2-3, with 9 bases lining up with TRBD2. Germline values: CDR1 SQVTM, CDR2 ANQGSEA. With 4 bases clipped from V and 4 bases from J, the junction kept 9 bases outside the gene matches. CDR3 size: 15 residues. The CDR3 is CSVVRERTSADTQYF. DNA for the CDR3: TGCAGCGTTGTGCGGGAAAGGACTAGCGCAGATACGCAGTATTTT.